These T cell receptor beta chains were read from a single sample in a study of blood T cell repertoires in COVID-19. This table comes from immunoSEQ multiplex PCR, and its TCRdb copy is limited to in-frame clones, with some not included. The sample consists of about 88,000 clones, about 85% of them appearing once. Sequences were obtained from peripheral blood. Receptors were obtained from a woman aged 70-85 years with acute or convalescent COVID-19. Each CDR3 is given with its conserved first and last residue. Fields, in order: J gene, clone size, V gene, CDR3 length, D gene, CDR3 protein, CDR3 DNA. D genes are given only for firm matches. Expanded clones are given a class, and other clones once, few, many or no size at all.

J: TRBJ2-2; size: .; V: TRBV5-6; length: 17; D: TRBD2; CDR3: CASSPPGTSGSAGELFF; DNA: TGTGCCAGCAGCCCTCCCGGGACTAGCGGGAGTGCCGGGGAGCTGTTTTTT
J: TRBJ2-3; size: .; V: TRBV11-2; length: 12; D: .; CDR3: CASSIRTDTQYF; DNA: TGTGCCAGCAGCATCCGGACAGATACGCAGTATTTT
J: TRBJ2-1; size: .; V: TRBV3-1/TRBV3-2; length: 15; D: TRBD2; CDR3: CASSQATSGIYEQFF; DNA: TGTGCCAGCAGCCAAGCGACTAGCGGGATCTATGAGCAGTTCTTC
J: TRBJ2-2; size: .; V: TRBV2; length: 15; D: TRBD1; CDR3: CASTPDRGGIGELFF; DNA: TGTGCCAGCACCCCGGACAGGGGTGGAATCGGGGAGCTGTTTTTT
J: TRBJ2-1; size: .; V: TRBV6-5; length: 12; D: .; CDR3: CASRGGQIEQFF; DNA: TGTGCCAGCAGGGGGGGGCAAATTGAGCAGTTCTTC
J: TRBJ2-3; size: few; V: TRBV5-1; length: 16; D: TRBD1; CDR3: CASSVPGQGATDTQYF; DNA: TGCGCCAGCAGCGTGCCGGGACAGGGGGCAACAGATACGCAGTATTTT
J: TRBJ2-2; size: few; V: TRBV19; length: 15; D: TRBD2; CDR3: CASKGLAVNTGELFF; DNA: TGTGCCAGCAAAGGACTAGCGGTTAACACCGGGGAGCTGTTTTTT
J: TRBJ2-1; size: .; V: TRBV11-3; length: 15; D: .; CDR3: CASSLLLAMYNEQFF; DNA: TGTGCCAGCAGCTTATTACTAGCAATGTACAATGAGCAGTTCTTC
J: TRBJ2-1; size: once; V: TRBV7-9; length: 14; D: TRBD2; CDR3: CASSLLAGYNEQFF; DNA: TGTGCCAGCAGCTTATTAGCGGGCTACAATGAGCAGTTCTTC
J: TRBJ2-3; size: .; V: TRBV19; length: 18; D: TRBD2; CDR3: CASSRGLAGGPTTDTQYF; DNA: TGTGCCAGTAGTCGCGGACTAGCGGGAGGGCCGACCACAGATACGCAGTATTTT
J: TRBJ2-3; size: .; V: TRBV9; length: 15; D: .; CDR3: CASSVAGTGPDTQYF; DNA: TGTGCCAGCAGCGTAGCCGGGACTGGTCCGGATACGCAGTATTTT
J: TRBJ2-3; size: .; V: TRBV4-2; length: 16; D: TRBD1; CDR3: CASSPWTGSSTDTQYF; DNA: TGTGCCAGCAGCCCTTGGACAGGTTCTAGCACAGATACGCAGTATTTT
J: TRBJ1-2; size: .; V: TRBV20-1; length: 12; D: .; CDR3: CSASGLIYGYTF; DNA: TGCAGTGCTAGTGGGCTGATTTATGGCTACACCTTC
J: TRBJ1-3; size: once; V: TRBV4-3; length: 16; D: .; CDR3: CASSQASPGTGNTIYF; DNA: TGCGCCAGCAGCCAAGCTTCTCCAGGGACTGGAAACACCATATATTTT
J: TRBJ1-1; size: .; V: TRBV30; length: 15; D: TRBD1; CDR3: CAWSVPDRGNTEAFF; DNA: TGTGCCTGGAGTGTCCCGGACAGGGGAAACACTGAAGCTTTCTTT
J: TRBJ1-3; size: .; V: TRBV5-8; length: 15; D: .; CDR3: CASSLALGQRNTIYF; DNA: TGTGCCAGCAGCTTGGCCCTGGGGCAAAGAAACACCATATATTTT